This T cell receptor (beta chain) was captured by sequencing in a study of control samples from healthy donors and cancer patients. V dropped 4 bases and J dropped 3; count of bases not matched to a gene: 5. Germline CDR1 reads GTSNPN; CDR2 reads SVGIG (reference sequence). The CDR3 is 14 residues long. The data were produced by immunoSEQ multiplex PCR, yet TCRdb's version contains in-frame clones alone and is incomplete. The data show about 42,000 clones, approximately 87% seen once. The chain links TRBV30 to TRBJ2-5; TRBD2 agrees at 10 bases. This clonotype was obtained from a man in his sixties in good health. The sample was blood. The DNA for the CDR3 is TGTGCCTGGAATCAGCGGGGGGGGAAAGAGACCCAGTACTTC. As protein: CAWNQRGGKETQYF.